These T cell receptor beta chains were read from a single sample in a study of identical twins. One entry per CDR3 protein, called by TCRdb with MiXCR from the 5' RACE reads. Here the sample spans about 530,000 distinct CDR3 sequences, roughly 15% being singletons. These data were also filed under a second study, of yellow fever vaccine responses in identical twins.

Material for sequencing was CD4+ T cells sorted from blood. The receptors come from a woman younger than 30 in good health. The CDR3 runs from the conserved cysteine through the conserved F or W. The D gene is left open where the match is weak. Rows may omit the clone size; those that give it use once, few, many or a size class.

>TRBV5-1|NA|NA|TRBJ2-1
TGCGCCAGCAGCTTGGCCAGGGAAGGAGGTGAGCAGTTCTTC
CASSLAREGGEQFF
>TRBV24-1|NA|NA|TRBJ2-5
TGTGCCACCAGTGATTTGCGGTCTAGTGGGAGCCAGGAGACCCAGTACTTC
CATSDLRSSGSQETQYF
>TRBV12-3/TRBV12-4|few|NA|TRBJ1-6
TGTGCCAGCAGCTCTAAGGGAAGAGGTTCACCCCTCCACTTT
CASSSKGRGSPLHF
>TRBV12-3/TRBV12-4|few|TRBD2|TRBJ2-1
TGTGCCAGCAGTTGGACTAGCGGGGGATACAATGAGCAGTTCTTC
CASSWTSGGYNEQFF
>TRBV19|NA|TRBD1|TRBJ2-5
TGTGCCAGTAGTATCGGCTCGACAGGGCCAGAGACCCAGTACTTC
CASSIGSTGPETQYF
>TRBV3-1|NA|TRBD2|TRBJ2-7
TGTGCCAGCAGCCAAGTCCGGGGCGGGAGTCTCGACGAGCAGTACTTC
CASSQVRGGSLDEQYF
>TRBV3-1|many|NA|TRBJ1-2
TGTGCCAGCAGCCAAGATACCACCAGCACGATTCGTTTGTATGGCTACACCTTC
CASSQDTTSTIRLYGYTF
>TRBV20-1|few|TRBD2|TRBJ2-2
TGCAGTGCTCCCAAACAGGCTAGCGGGAGTAGGGGGGAGCTGTTTTTT
CSAPKQASGSRGELFF
>TRBV7-2|NA|NA|TRBJ2-2
TGTGCCAGCAGCTTTTGGAGGCTGAACACCGGGGAGCTGTTTTTT
CASSFWRLNTGELFF
>TRBV2|NA|NA|TRBJ2-5
TGTGCCAGCAGTGACGACGGCTTGAGGAAAGAGACCCAGTACTTC
CASSDDGLRKETQYF
>TRBV5-1|many|TRBD1|TRBJ1-1
TGCGCCAGCAGCTCCCTCGTGAGAATACAAGACAGGGGGCTTGCTGAAGCTTTCTTT
CASSSLVRIQDRGLAEAFF
>TRBV19|few|NA|TRBJ2-2
TGTGCCAGTAGTACCGGAGCGGCCCCCACCGGGGAGCTGTTTTTT
CASSTGAAPTGELFF
>TRBV15|few|NA|TRBJ2-7
TGTGCCACCAGCAGAGGGACCGATACCTACGAGCAGTACTTC
CATSRGTDTYEQYF
>TRBV25-1|few|NA|TRBJ2-2
TGTGCCAGCAGTGACAAGCAGGGGACCGGGGAGCTGTTTTTT
CASSDKQGTGELFF
>TRBV29-1|many|TRBD1|TRBJ2-5
TGCAGCGTAGGACAGGGGGAGTGGCAAGAGACCCAGTACTTC
CSVGQGEWQETQYF
>TRBV6-5|few|NA|TRBJ2-7
TGTGCCAGCAGTTGGGACTCCCGTCGCGAGCAGTACTTC
CASSWDSRREQYF
>TRBV15|few|NA|TRBJ2-7
TGTGCCACCAGCAGAGACTCCCTCAGGCCCAATCACTACGAGCAGTACTTC
CATSRDSLRPNHYEQYF
>TRBV11-1|NA|NA|TRBJ2-1
TGTGCCAGCAGCACCCCCCTTTTCCGGGGGGCCGACGAGAGCTCCTACAATGAGCAGTTCTTC
CASSTPLFRGADESSYNEQFF
>TRBV7-9|few|NA|TRBJ2-5
TGTGCCAGCAGCCCCAAACGACGGGACAACGAAGAGACCCAGTACTTC
CASSPKRRDNEETQYF
>TRBV3-1|NA|TRBD2|TRBJ2-1
TGTGCCAGCAGCCAAGAAGGTAGCGGGAGGATAGATGAGCAGTTCTTC
CASSQEGSGRIDEQFF
>TRBV5-1|many|TRBD2|TRBJ2-1
TGCGCCAGCAGCTTGGCCGGTAGCGGGACCGGGCGTGAGCAGTTCTTC
CASSLAGSGTGREQFF
>TRBV5-1|NA|TRBD1|TRBJ2-7
TGCGCCAGCAGCTCGGTTGAGACAGGGGTCTACGAGCAGTACTTC
CASSSVETGVYEQYF
>TRBV5-1|few|NA|TRBJ2-1
TGCGCCAGCAGCCTCGGTGGGGAAAACTCCTACAATGAGCAGTTCTTC
CASSLGGENSYNEQFF